The sequence of this T cell receptor beta chain was determined in a study of shared T cell receptors in the human thymus. The germline V gene encodes CDR1 WNHNN and CDR2 SYGVQD (reference sequence). The CDR3 is 14 amino acids. V shed 3 bases, J shed 6 bases, and the junction held 7 bases outside the gene matches. Some clones are missing from TCRdb's copy, which holds only in-frame ones; the method was immunoSEQ multiplex PCR. This table has about 710,000 clones, approximately 87% appearing once. The same data also went into a second study, on human thymus T cells.

The chain carries TRBV10-1 and TRBJ2-7; TRBD2 agrees at 8 bases. The receptor was derived from a boy younger than two with a congenital heart defect. Sequenced input: thymocytes. CDR3 in amino acids: CASSEEREQGEQYF. CDR3 nucleotides: TGCGCCAGCAGTGAAGAGCGGGAGCAAGGCGAGCAGTACTTC.